The 17 T cell receptor beta chains listed next were all sequenced from one sample in a study of cytomegalovirus exposure and HLA in healthy donors. The PCR was carried out with 60 Vbeta primers and 13 Jbeta primers. The assay was immunoSEQ multiplex PCR, and TCRdb's table has in-frame clones only and misses some. The sample consists of approximately 240,000 clones, roughly 79% of them appearing once. Sequencing input: PBMCs. The receptors shown here come from a woman in her thirties or forties in good health and CMV-seronegative.

This clone was counted a single time. V usage is TRBV5-1 and J usage is TRBJ2-5; 7 nucleotides align to TRBD1. This CDR3 has 13 residues. The germline V gene encodes CDR1 SGHRS and CDR2 YFSETQ. Unmatched junction bases numbered 2, after V lost 3 bases and J lost 3 bases. Here the CDR3 reads CASSSGTEETQYF. CDR3 coding DNA: TGCGCCAGCAGCTCCGGGACAGAAGAGACCCAGTACTTC.

Points on this clone: At one end, the junction sequence differs from germline, possibly due to a read error. V gene TRBV25-1 combines with J gene TRBJ1-2, with D possibly being TRBD1 (6 bases). The CDR3 has 14 residues. Germline CDR1 reads MGHDK; CDR2 reads SYGVNS. For the CDR3, the DNA is TGTGCCAGCAGTGGGCCTGACAGGTCCTATGGCTACCCCTTC. Protein sequence: CASSGPDRSYGYPF.

The chain links TRBV19 to TRBJ1-4, with 7 positions matching TRBD1. The germline V gene has CDR1 LNHDA and CDR2 SQIVND (reference sequence). The CDR3 length is 18 residues. V dropped 6 bases and J dropped 4; count of bases not matched to a gene: 17. The CDR3 DNA reads TGTGCCAGTAGCAGTAATTATTTTGGACAGGTTCTTAATGAAAAACTGTTTTTT. Encoded protein: CASSSNYFGQVLNEKLFF.

This clone has more than one count but fewer than ten. The genes are TRBV6-5 and TRBJ1-2; 9 bases fit TRBD1. This CDR3 has 15 amino acids. The V gene end was trimmed by 7 bases and the J gene end by 8 bases; junction bases not matched to a gene: 14. Per germline, CDR1 MNHEY and CDR2 SVGAGI. The CDR3 sequence: CASTRTTGQGNGYTF. CDR3 in DNA: TGTGCCAGCACCCGAACCACGGGACAGGGTAACGGCTACACCTTC.

This clone was observed a few times. The chain employs TRBV14 and TRBJ1-3; D is perhaps TRBD1 (5 bases). V gave up 3 bases and J gave up 1 base, with 10 bases separating them. Germline V gene data show CDR1 as SGHDN and CDR2 as FVKESK. The length of the CDR3 is 15 residues. CDR3 nucleotide sequence: TGTGCCAGCAGCCAGAACCAGGGATCTGGAAACACCATATATTTT. Protein: CASSQNQGSGNTIYF.

CDR3 loop: CASSLGARSPLHF. CDR3 nucleotide sequence: TGTGCCAGCAGCTTGGGGGCGCGATCACCCCTCCACTTT. This chain uses TRBV7-9 with TRBJ1-6, with a possible D match to TRBD1 (6 bases). CDR3 length: 13 residues. Germline-derived CDR1 and CDR2 are SEHNR and FQNEAQ (reference sequence). Deletions cut 3 bases from V and 10 bases from J, with 10 bases between.

The chain combines TRBV5-1 with TRBJ1-1; TRBD1 matches at 7 bases. The junction had 9 bases not matched to a gene; V was cut back by 4 bases and J by 6 bases. Germline lookup yields CDR1 SGHRS and CDR2 YFSETQ. The CDR3 has 14 residues. In DNA form, the CDR3 reads TGCGCCAGCAGCGACAGACAGGGTATAGCTGAAGCTTTCTTT. Its translation: CASSDRQGIAEAFF.

This clone was found a few times. The chain carries TRBV19 and TRBJ1-1; D gene ambiguous. Per germline, CDR1 LNHDA and CDR2 SQIVND (reference sequence). The CDR3 consists of 16 residues. The germline V and J ends were trimmed by 4 bases and 1 base, with 16 bases remaining between them. The CDR3 here is CASSNGETRANTEAFF. The DNA for the CDR3 is TGTGCCAGTAGTAACGGGGAGACAAGGGCGAACACTGAAGCTTTCTTT. Based on the CDR3 plus reference TRBV19 and TRBJ1-1, the full variable domain is DGGITQSPKYLFRKEGQNVTLSCEQNLNHDAMYWYRQDPGQGLRLIYYSQIVNDFQKGDIAEGYSVSREKKESFPLTVTSAQKNPTAFYLCASSNGETRANTEAFFGQGTRLTVV.

The V call is TRBV7-2, the J call TRBJ2-2, with 8 bases aligning to TRBD2. V trimming: 2 bases; J trimming: 7 bases; junction bases outside the gene matches: 12. The CDR3 has 17 residues. Germline CDR1 reads SGHTA; CDR2 reads FQGNSA. The CDR3 DNA follows: TGTGCCAGCAGCTTAAGGCTAGCGGGCGTCCCGGGCGGGGAGCTGTTTTTT. Translation: CASSLRLAGVPGGELFF.

This chain links TRBV19 with TRBJ1-5; D not resolved. Per germline, CDR1 LNHDA and CDR2 SQIVND (reference sequence). The V end lost 0 bases, the J end lost 2 bases, and 20 bases lay between the germline ends. This CDR3 is 19 amino acids long. The chain's CDR3 is CASSIDIGGRRIGNQPQHF. CDR3 nucleotide sequence: TGTGCCAGTAGTATAGATATCGGAGGCAGGCGGATTGGCAATCAGCCCCAGCATTTT.

The genes are TRBV28 and TRBJ2-7; 9 nucleotides match TRBD1. Trimming at V came to 6 bases and at J to 2 bases, leaving 5 bases not matched to a gene. The germline gives CDR1 MDHEN, CDR2 SYDVKM. The CDR3 is made up of 14 amino acids. The CDR3 nucleotides read TGTGCCAGCAGAACCGGGACAGGGCCCTACGAGCAGTACTTC. This translates into CASRTGTGPYEQYF.

This clone was picked up a small number of times. The rearrangement links TRBV6-5 to TRBJ1-2; 8 positions match TRBD1. CDR1 and CDR2 (germline): MNHEY, SVGAGI. This CDR3 is 14 amino acids long. J lost 4 bases, V lost 6 bases, and 7 bases had no gene match. The CDR3 spells CASRPGGEFYGYTF. CDR3 DNA: TGTGCCAGCAGGCCAGGGGGCGAATTCTATGGCTACACCTTC.

The chain links TRBV14 to TRBJ2-2; D remains unclear. The CDR3 extends over 13 amino acids. From germline, CDR1 is SGHDN and CDR2 FVKESK. V shed 4 bases and J shed 8 bases, with 11 bases lying between them. The CDR3 sequence is CASSPRLSGELFF. CDR3 coding DNA: TGTGCCAGCAGCCCCAGACTGTCGGGGGAGCTGTTTTTT.

As concerns this clone: The junction shows a germline mismatch at one end, possibly a read error. J is TRBJ1-4 and V is TRBV7-9, with 9 bases that match TRBD1. Germline V gives CDR1 SEHNR, CDR2 FQNEAQ (reference sequence). The CDR3 is made up of 15 amino acids. The CDR3 is CSSSYGTGSNEKLFF. CDR3 sequence (DNA): TGTTCCAGCAGCTACGGGACAGGGAGTAATGAAAAACTGTTTTTT.

The chain has TRBV5-1 and TRBJ2-7, with 10 bases identical to TRBD1. This CDR3 contains 16 residues. V was clipped by 3 bases and J by 0 bases; unmatched bases: 6. Germline V gene sequence: CDR1 SGHRS, CDR2 YFSETQ. The CDR3 is CASSSYGTGVSYEQYF. The CDR3 DNA sequence: TGCGCCAGCAGCTCATACGGGACAGGGGTCTCCTACGAGCAGTACTTC.

V gene TRBV6-5 combines with J gene TRBJ2-5; 8 nucleotides line up with TRBD2. The J call could be wrong; TRBJ2-7 is a better fit for the DNA end. The germline CDR1 and CDR2 sequences are MNHEY and SVGAGI. The CDR3 totals 15 residues. The CDR3 protein is CASSSYTGGPYEQYF. The CDR3 DNA reads as TGTGCCAGCAGTTCCTACACGGGGGGGCCCTACGAGCAGTACTTC.

This sequence joins TRBV7-2 and TRBJ2-3, with 7 bases aligning to TRBD2. The V gene end was trimmed by 10 bases and the J gene end by 2 bases; junction bases not matched to a gene: 12. Germline lookup yields CDR1 SGHTA and CDR2 FQGNSA. The CDR3 consists of 15 residues. CDR3 coding DNA: TGTGCCACCAAAAAGGGTGGGGGGGACACAGATACGCAGTATTTT. Residues: CATKKGGGDTDTQYF.